These 27 T cell receptor beta chains were sequenced from one sample in a study of CD8+CD57+ T cells in acquired aplastic anemia. Profiling that covered TCR beta VDJ and CDR3 relied on genomic DNA as its template. TCRdb fed the reads into MiXCR, producing one record per CDR3 protein. The table has under 150,000 distinct CDR3 sequences, around two fifths seen once. The source material was sorted CD4+, CD8+, or CD8+CD57+ T cells (not recorded which) from PBMCs. The source of these receptors is a human donor in good health, serving as a control.

The V gene is TRBV15, the J gene TRBJ2-5; D is possibly TRBD2 (5 bases). This CDR3 contains 15 residues. The V gene lost 1 base and the J gene lost 4 bases, with 13 bases spanning the gap. Germline V gene lookup returns CDR1 LNHNV and CDR2 YYDKDF (reference sequence). CDR3 DNA sequence: TGTGCCACCAGCAGAGTATCGGGGATGCCAGAGACCCAGTACTTC. The encoded protein is CATSRVSGMPETQYF. Drawing the rest from reference TRBV15 and TRBJ2-5, the complete variable domain is DAMVIQNPRYQVTQFGKPVTLSCSQTLNHNVMYWYQQKSSQAPKLLFHYYDKDFNNEADTPDNFQSRRPNTSFCFLDIRSPGLGDTAMYLCATSRVSGMPETQYFGPGTRLLVL.

The V gene is TRBV10-2, the J gene TRBJ1-6; D gene ambiguous. CDR3 size: 15 residues. Germline loops: CDR1 WSHSY, CDR2 SAAADI. Trimming shortened V by 2 bases and J by 0 bases, and 5 bases separated the two germline ends. CDR3 sequence: CASSERGSYNSPLHF. In DNA, the CDR3 is TGCGCCAGCAGTGAGAGAGGCTCCTATAATTCACCCCTCCACTTT.

The V and J genes are TRBV19 and TRBJ1-3, with no clear D. Germline CDR1 LNHDA, CDR2 SQIVND (reference sequence). The CDR3 length is 12 residues. The V end was cut by 3 bases, the J end by 10 bases, with 10 bases between. In nucleotides, the CDR3 is TGTGCCAGTAGTATGGGCCGAGAAACCATATATTTT. This translates into CASSMGRETIYF.

This clonotype was found a few times. V and J are TRBV12-5 and TRBJ1-5, with D maybe TRBD1 (5 bases). Germline V gene data show CDR1 as LGHNT and CDR2 as FRNRAP. This CDR3 is 18 amino acids long. Trimming removed 0 bases at V and 1 base at J, with 16 bases between. This chain's CDR3 is CASGLVVFGAGSNQPQHF. CDR3 bases: TGTGCTAGTGGTTTGGTTGTCTTTGGGGCAGGGAGCAATCAGCCCCAGCATTTT.

The CDR3 loop is CSVEGQRNGYTF. As DNA, the CDR3 is TGCAGCGTCGAGGGACAGAGGAATGGCTACACCTTC. The J gene is TRBJ1-2, the V gene TRBV29-1; 7 bases fit TRBD1. V trimming: 6 bases; J trimming: 6 bases; junction bases outside the gene matches: 7. Germline CDR1 SQVTM, CDR2 ANQGSEA. The CDR3 has 12 amino acids.

The V and J genes are TRBV25-1 and TRBJ1-3; D is ambiguous. V lost 0 bases and J 0 bases, leaving 6 bases between the germline ends. Germline values: CDR1 MGHDK, CDR2 SYGVNS. This CDR3 is built from 15 residues. The CDR3 sequence is CASSEYLCSGNTIYF. The CDR3, as DNA: TGTGCCAGCAGTGAATATTTGTGCTCTGGAAACACCATATATTTT.

This chain links TRBV15 with TRBJ1-1, with D possibly TRBD1 on 5 matching bases. V dropped 0 bases and J dropped 2 bases, with 7 bases sitting between them. CDR1 is LNHNV, CDR2 YYDKDF, per germline (reference sequence). The CDR3 sequence is 14 residues long. In nucleotides, the CDR3 is TGTGCCACCAGCAGAGATCAGGGAAACACTGAAGCTTTCTTT. Translating it yields CATSRDQGNTEAFF.

In this sample, this clonotype turned up once. V is TRBV10-3 and J is TRBJ2-7; TRBD1 aligns across 9 bases. This CDR3 is built from 14 residues. Trimming cost V 10 bases and J 4 bases; bases outside gene matches: 11. Germline CDR1 reads ENHRY; CDR2 reads SYGVKD. CDR3 region: CASSPDRGIYEQYF. The CDR3 DNA reads TGTGCCAGCAGCCCGGACAGGGGTATATACGAGCAGTACTTC.

There are many counts of this clonotype. V gene TRBV20-1 combines with J gene TRBJ2-1, with D possibly being TRBD1 (6 bases). The CDR3 has 11 residues. Germline V gives CDR1 DFQATT, CDR2 SNEGSKA (reference sequence). Trimming took off 5 bases at V and 8 bases at J, with 10 bases between the two ends. CDR3 DNA: TGCAGTGCTTACAGGGTCGATGAGCAGTTCTTC. It translates to CSAYRVDEQFF.

About this clonotype: The CDR3 carries no conserved terminal phenylalanine or tryptophan, so it likely arises from a read error. The V call is TRBV27, the J call TRBJ1-1; no reliable D call. V dropped 5 bases and J dropped 2 bases, with 12 bases sitting between them. CDR3 length: 14 residues. Germline CDR1 and CDR2: MNHEY and SMNVEV (reference sequence). CDR3 amino acids: CASSTWRRNTEAFL. The CDR3 coding sequence is TGTGCCAGCAGTACCTGGCGCCGCAACACTGAAGCTTTCCTT.

The V gene is TRBV20-1, the J gene TRBJ2-2; 11 bases map to TRBD2. Germline V gene data show CDR1 as DFQATT and CDR2 as SNEGSKA (reference sequence). After removal of 2 bases from V and 3 bases from J, the junction contained 5 bases not matched to a gene. This CDR3 comprises 16 residues. The CDR3 sequence is CSARSRLAGYTGELFF. DNA for the CDR3: TGCAGTGCTAGATCACGACTAGCGGGGTACACCGGGGAGCTGTTTTTT.

There are many counts of this clonotype. The chain uses TRBV7-2 and TRBJ1-2; D not resolved. The CDR3 spans 14 residues. Trimming shortened V by 3 bases and J by 8 bases, and 16 bases separated the two germline ends. Germline CDR1 and CDR2: SGHTA and FQGNSA. This CDR3 is CASSLVGGSGGYTF. The CDR3 region has the DNA TGTGCCAGCAGCTTGGTAGGAGGTAGCGGGGGCTACACCTTC.

This clonotype was observed at least ten times. The chain combines TRBV20-1 with TRBJ2-7; possibly TRBD1 or TRBD2 for D (5 bases each). V was trimmed by 5 bases and J by 2 bases, leaving 19 bases between them. The CDR3 runs 15 residues. Germline V CDR1 and CDR2: DFQATT, SNEGSKA (reference sequence). The CDR3 loop reads CSAAGATIKTYEQYF. The CDR3 region has the DNA TGCAGTGCTGCCGGGGCAACCATTAAAACCTACGAGCAGTACTTC.

The chain combines TRBV25-1 with TRBJ2-7; 7 bases line up with TRBD2. Germline trimming cut 6 bases from V and 1 base from J; bases unmatched to any gene: 3. Germline V CDR1 and CDR2: MGHDK, SYGVNS. CDR3 length: 13 residues. CDR3 region: CASRGGNSYEQYF. In nucleotides, the CDR3 is TGTGCCAGCAGGGGGGGGAATTCCTACGAGCAGTACTTC.

This clonotype was detected ten times or more. The CDR3 here is CATSRESTIPASEQFF. In DNA form, the CDR3 reads TGTGCCACCAGCAGGGAGAGTACTATTCCGGCGAGTGAGCAGTTCTTC. This rearrangement joins TRBV15 to TRBJ2-1; D call uncertain. CDR3 length equals 16 residues. Per germline, CDR1 LNHNV and CDR2 YYDKDF (reference sequence). Between the trimmed V and J ends, which lost 3 bases and 9 bases, there was a span of 21 bases.

This clonotype was seen repeatedly, ten times or more. The CDR3 DNA reads TGTGCCTGGACTAGCGGACTTACAGATACGCAGTATTTT. This encodes CAWTSGLTDTQYF. The chain is built from TRBV30 and TRBJ2-3, with TRBD2 identical over 7 bases. The CDR3 length is 13 residues. Per the germline V gene, CDR1 is GTSNPN and CDR2 is SVGIG (reference sequence). Trimming at V came to 4 bases and at J to 3 bases, leaving 4 bases not matched to a gene.

This clonotype was recorded at least ten times. This sequence joins TRBV3-1 and TRBJ1-1, with a tentative D call TRBD1 (6 bases). Germline lookup yields CDR1 LGHDT and CDR2 YNNKEL (reference sequence). V dropped 4 bases and J dropped 9 bases, with 9 bases sitting between them. The CDR3 contains 11 residues. For the CDR3, the DNA is TGTGCCAGCAGCCGTGGACAGAAAGCTTTCTTT. It yields the protein CASSRGQKAFF. The full variable domain, rest sourced from reference TRBV3-1 and TRBJ1-1, is DTAVSQTPKYLVTQMGNDKSIKCEQNLGHDTMYWYKQDSKKFLKIMFSYNNKELIINETVPNRFSPKSPDKAHLNLHINSLELGDSAVYFCASSRGQKAFFGQGTRLTVV.

J is TRBJ2-7 and V is TRBV7-9; D is unclear. V was pared by 5 bases and J by 0 bases, with 11 bases between. The CDR3 loop spans 14 amino acids. CDR1 is SEHNR and CDR2 is FQNEAQ in the germline V gene (reference sequence). The CDR3: CASSIGRNSYEQYF. DNA for the CDR3: TGTGCCAGCAGCATTGGACGGAACTCCTACGAGCAGTACTTC.

This chain connects TRBV19 to TRBJ1-5; D unclear. Trimming shortened V by 4 bases and J by 14 bases, and 9 bases separated the two germline ends. The CDR3 is made up of 10 amino acids. CDR1 is LNHDA and CDR2 is SQIVND in the germline V gene (reference sequence). The CDR3 loop is CASSTATEHF. The CDR3 coding sequence is TGTGCCAGTAGTACAGCGACCGAGCATTTT.

There are many counts of this clonotype. The V gene is TRBV10-3, the J gene TRBJ1-1, with D unresolved. The V gene lost 1 base and the J gene lost 1 base, with 7 bases spanning the gap. The V gene's germline CDR1 is ENHRY and CDR2 SYGVKD. CDR3 length: 14 amino acids. DNA of the CDR3: TGTGCCATCAGTGAGTATACAGCGAACACTGAAGCTTTCTTT. The encoded protein is CAISEYTANTEAFF.

V and J are TRBV20-1 and TRBJ2-3; 11 bases map to TRBD2. Germline V gene data show CDR1 as DFQATT and CDR2 as SNEGSKA (reference sequence). The CDR3 spans 14 residues. The J segment lost 5 bases and the V segment lost 1 base, leaving 2 bases of the junction unmatched. The CDR3 is CSARVAGGRDTQYF. The CDR3 DNA follows: TGCAGTGCTAGAGTAGCGGGGGGGCGAGATACGCAGTATTTT.

Notes on this clonotype: Germline is not matched at one junction end, which may reflect a read error. The rearrangement uses TRBV19 and TRBJ1-2; 7 bases align to TRBD1. There are 15 residues in the CDR3. Germline CDR1 is LNHDA and CDR2 is SQIVND (reference sequence). The CDR3 DNA reads as TGTGCCAGTACCATCCGACAGGGAACTAACTATGGCTACGCCTTC. Translated: CASTIRQGTNYGYAF.

Ten or more counts support this clonotype. CDR3 loop: CAGTNTGKANYGYTF. The CDR3 coding sequence is TGTGCCGGAACCAATACAGGGAAAGCTAACTATGGCTACACCTTC. The chain has TRBV10-3 and TRBJ1-2; D perhaps matches TRBD1 (6 bases). This CDR3 region has 15 residues. Germline CDR1 is ENHRY and CDR2 is SYGVKD. Trimming took 11 bases from V and 0 from J, leaving 19 bases between them.

Ten or more counts support this clonotype. The rearrangement joins TRBV30 to TRBJ2-1, with TRBD1 matching over 9 bases. Looked up from germline, CDR1 is GTSNPN and CDR2 is SVGIG (reference sequence). The CDR3 is 14 amino acids. The ends lost 3 bases at V and 6 bases at J; junction bases unmatched: 6. CDR3 bases: TGTGCCTGGAGGGTGACAGGGGGAATCAATGAGCAGTTCTTC. The encoded protein is CAWRVTGGINEQFF. The variable domain in full, completed from reference TRBV30 and TRBJ2-1, reads SQTIHQWPATLVQPVGSPLSLECTVEGTSNPNLYWYRQAAGRGLQLLFYSVGIGQISSEVPQNLSASRPQDRQFILSSKKLLLSDSGFYLCAWRVTGGINEQFFGPGTRLTVL.

This clonotype has a count of ten or more. The rearrangement uses TRBV10-3 and TRBJ2-3; D uncertain. The CDR3 sequence is 13 residues long. The ends were cut back, 7 bases at V and 0 bases at J, with 8 bases in the middle. Germline V gene lookup returns CDR1 ENHRY and CDR2 SYGVKD. CDR3 residues: CAIKPGSTDTQYF. In nucleotides, the CDR3 is TGTGCCATCAAGCCTGGGAGCACAGATACGCAGTATTTT.

This clonotype was detected ten times or more. The chain carries TRBV7-7 and TRBJ2-1, with D possibly TRBD2 on 6 matching bases. Germline-derived CDR1 and CDR2 are SSHAT and FNYEAQ (reference sequence). The CDR3 loop spans 16 amino acids. The ends were cut back, 4 bases at V and 1 base at J, with 14 bases in the middle. The CDR3 nucleotides read TGTGCCAGCAGCTCCTCCTTAGCGGCATCCTACAATGAGCAGTTCTTC. It translates to CASSSSLAASYNEQFF.

This clonotype was counted ten times or more. The chain links TRBV2 to TRBJ1-2; D gene ambiguous. Germline V lookup: CDR1 SNHLY, CDR2 FYNNEI. The CDR3 has 12 residues. V was shortened by 7 bases and J by 4 bases, with 10 bases between the two germline ends. CDR3 bases: TGTGCCAGCAAGGAAGAAAGCTATGGCTACACCTTC. It codes for CASKEESYGYTF.